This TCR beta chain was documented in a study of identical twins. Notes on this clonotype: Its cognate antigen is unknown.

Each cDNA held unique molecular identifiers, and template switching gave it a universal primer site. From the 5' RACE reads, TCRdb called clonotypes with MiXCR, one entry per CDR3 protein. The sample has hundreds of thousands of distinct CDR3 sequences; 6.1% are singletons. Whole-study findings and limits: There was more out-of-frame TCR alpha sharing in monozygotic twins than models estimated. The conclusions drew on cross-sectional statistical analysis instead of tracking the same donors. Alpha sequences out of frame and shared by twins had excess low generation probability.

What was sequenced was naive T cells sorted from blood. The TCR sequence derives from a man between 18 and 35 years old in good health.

The CDR3 protein is CASSPFQLADPTDTQYF. The CDR3 DNA follows: TGTGCCAGCTCACCATTCCAACTAGCGGACCCCACAGATACGCAGTATTTT. This chain joins TRBV18 and TRBJ2-3, with TRBD2 matching 8 bases. With V trimmed by 2 bases and J by 2 bases, 9 bases remained unmatched. Germline-derived CDR1 and CDR2 are KGHSH and LQKENI. The CDR3 runs to 17 residues.